This record concerns one T cell receptor beta chain sequence. The antigen remains unidentified. This record comes from a study of CD8 T cells in ankylosing spondylitis. V was trimmed by 5 bases and J by 4 bases, leaving 18 bases between them. Per germline, CDR1 MNHNS and CDR2 SASEGT. This CDR3 comprises 15 residues. Study conclusions and caveats: In ankylosing spondylitis blood, a motif of roughly eight highly homologous TCR beta variants appeared characteristic. Significant enrichment of disease-linked clones was reportedly seen in matched ankylosing spondylitis synovial fluid. A subset of motif variants has previously been described in the synovial fluid and blood of reactive arthritis.

Researchers built TCR beta libraries using quantitative 5'-RACE with molecular barcodes. TCRdb re-derived calls from the 5' RACE reads in MiXCR, one entry per CDR3 protein. The top ten clones hold roughly a sixth of a sample with a few hundred thousand distinct CDR3 sequences, about a fifth of them seen once. Sample: blood, either unsorted or a sorted T cell fraction (not recorded which). The rearrangement uses TRBV6-1 and TRBJ2-7; D is perhaps TRBD2 (5 bases). The receptor's source is a male donor with ankylosing spondylitis. The CDR3 coding sequence is TGTGCCAGCAGTCCGGGCGGACTGCTTCATTACGAGCAGTACTTC. Translation gives CASSPGGLLHYEQYF.